The clone carrying this TCR beta chain was seen once. This specimen comes from a study of blood T cell repertoires in COVID-19. Turning to the study itself: From the United States, Italy and Spain came samples of acute and convalescent COVID-19. PBMCs, B-cell-depleted T cells, or T cells provided the cDNA or gDNA that made up the material.

The CDR3 contains 17 residues. V lost 2 bases, J lost 3 bases, and 9 bases stayed unmatched. Germline loops: CDR1 LGHNA, CDR2 YNFKEQ. In the original processing: Reference gene primer amplification gave nucleated cell count estimates. Sequencing used immunoSEQ multiplex PCR; TCRdb keeps in-frame clones, though not all of them. V, J and clone size derive from that table, while D and trimming were established from the DNA sequence. The sample shows approximately 91,000 clones, roughly 71% of them seen only once. The specimen was peripheral blood. The receptor was derived from a woman over 75 with acute or convalescent COVID-19. The gene calls are TRBV4-2 and TRBJ2-2; TRBD2 matches at 7 bases. The CDR3 DNA is TGTGCCAGCAGCCAATTAACGGGGGGTCGGTACACCGGGGAGCTGTTTTTT. Protein product: CASSQLTGGRYTGELFF.